Listed here are 5 T cell receptor beta chains from one sample, sequenced in a study of shared clonotypes between healthy human individuals. Some clones are missing from TCRdb's copy, which holds only in-frame ones; the method was immunoSEQ multiplex PCR. Of about 1.5 million clones in the sample, under 99% are singletons; the top ten hold 0.4% to 0.45%. The sequenced sample consisted of naive CD4+ T cells sorted from blood. Subset here: CD45RA+ positively selected. These receptors were taken from a man aged 25 to 40 in good health.

V usage is TRBV7-9 and J usage is TRBJ1-2; TRBD1 might be the D (5 bases). The V end was cut by 4 bases, the J end by 7 bases, with 10 bases between. The CDR3 totals 12 residues. Germline V gene lookup returns CDR1 SEHNR and CDR2 FQNEAQ (reference sequence). Here the CDR3 DNA reads TGTGCCAGCAGCTCAGGGATCCGTGGCTACACCTTC. Its translation: CASSSGIRGYTF.

This chain connects TRBV7-2 to TRBJ2-1; the match to TRBD1 covers 12 bases. V gave up 4 bases and J gave up 6 bases; unmatched junction bases: 4. CDR3 length: 15 amino acids. Germline values: CDR1 SGHTA, CDR2 FQGNSA. This CDR3 is CASSSGQGAFNEQFF. In DNA, the CDR3 is TGTGCCAGCAGCTCGGGACAGGGGGCTTTCAATGAGCAGTTCTTC.

The chain couples TRBV12-2 to TRBJ2-3; whether TRBD2, the table's D call, matches the DNA was not checked. TRBV12-2 is a recognized pseudogene. The CDR3 runs to 17 residues. DNA of the CDR3: TGTGCAAGTCGCTTAGGGTATCTGCGGGAGAAGGCAGATACGCAGTATTTT. Protein: CASRLGYLREKADTQYF.

The J gene is TRBJ1-4, the V gene TRBV30; 7 bases line up with TRBD1. The V and J ends lost 0 bases and 5 bases, in that order; junction bases with no gene match: 6. This CDR3 comprises 15 residues. Germline CDR1 is GTSNPN and CDR2 is SVGIG (reference sequence). DNA for the CDR3: TGTGCCTGGAGTGTAATGGCAGGGGGGAATGAAAAACTGTTTTTT. Its translation is CAWSVMAGGNEKLFF.

V usage is TRBV7-6 and J usage is TRBJ2-7; D unclear. Germline CDR1 is SGHVS and CDR2 is FNYEAQ. V lost 2 bases to trimming and J lost 5 bases, with 13 bases between them. The CDR3 totals 14 residues. For the CDR3, the DNA is TGTGCCAGCAGCTTATCGTCAGGCCCGGACGAGCAGTACTTC. Residues: CASSLSSGPDEQYF.